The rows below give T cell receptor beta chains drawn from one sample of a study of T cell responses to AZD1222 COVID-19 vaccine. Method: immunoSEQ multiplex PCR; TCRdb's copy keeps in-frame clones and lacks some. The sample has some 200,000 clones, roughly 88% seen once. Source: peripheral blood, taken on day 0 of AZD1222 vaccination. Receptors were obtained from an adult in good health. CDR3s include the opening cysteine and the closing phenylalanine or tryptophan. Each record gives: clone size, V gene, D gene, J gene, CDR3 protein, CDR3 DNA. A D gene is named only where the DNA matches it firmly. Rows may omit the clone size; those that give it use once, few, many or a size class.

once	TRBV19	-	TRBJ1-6	CASSITPGRGYSPLHF	TGTGCCAGTAGTATAACACCGGGACGAGGATATTCACCCCTCCACTTT
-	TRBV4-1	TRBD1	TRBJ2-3	CASSPTLSDREIFPSTDTQYF	TGCGCCAGCAGCCCAACTTTGAGTGACAGGGAAATATTTCCTAGCACAGATACGCAGTATTTT
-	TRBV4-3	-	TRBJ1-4	CASSQDKGQGYEKLFF	TGCGCCAGCAGCCAAGATAAAGGGCAGGGGTATGAAAAACTGTTTTTT
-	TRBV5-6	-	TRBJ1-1	CASSLVGGRRGTEAFF	TGTGCCAGCAGCTTGGTTGGGGGCCGGCGGGGCACTGAAGCTTTCTTT
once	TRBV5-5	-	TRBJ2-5	CASSSYQETQYF	TGTGCCAGCAGCTCGTACCAAGAGACCCAGTACTTC
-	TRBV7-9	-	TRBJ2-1	CASSRSWSDTYNEQFF	TGTGCCAGCAGCAGAAGCTGGTCGGACACCTACAATGAGCAGTTCTTC
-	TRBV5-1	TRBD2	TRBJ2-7	CASSPGLAGVYEQYF	TGCGCCAGCAGCCCGGGACTAGCGGGAGTCTACGAGCAGTACTTC
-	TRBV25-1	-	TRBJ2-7	CASSRRDYEQYF	TGTGCCAGCAGCCGCAGGGACTACGAGCAGTACTTC
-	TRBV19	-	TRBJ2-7	CASSIYRESYEQYF	TGTGCCAGTAGTATATACAGAGAAAGCTACGAGCAGTACTTC
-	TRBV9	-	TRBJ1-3	CASSVGGSLLSGNTIYF	TGTGCCAGCAGCGTAGGGGGGTCCCTACTCTCTGGAAACACCATATATTTT
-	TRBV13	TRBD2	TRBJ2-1	CASSSWTSGAYNEQFF	TGTGCCAGCAGCTCCTGGACTAGCGGGGCCTACAATGAGCAGTTCTTC
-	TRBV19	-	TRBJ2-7	CASSTLEGGPLYEQYF	TGTGCCAGTAGTACCCTGGAGGGGGGCCCCCTCTACGAGCAGTACTTC
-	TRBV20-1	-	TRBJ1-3	CSASIQGRASGNTIYF	TGCAGTGCTAGTATCCAAGGACGGGCCTCTGGAAACACCATATATTTT
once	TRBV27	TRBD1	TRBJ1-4	CASKDRGHGFGEKLFF	TGTGCCAGCAAAGACAGGGGGCATGGGTTTGGGGAAAAACTGTTTTTT
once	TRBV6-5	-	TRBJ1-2	CASRPGGSSYGYTF	TGTGCCAGCAGACCCGGTGGCTCATCGTATGGCTACACCTTC
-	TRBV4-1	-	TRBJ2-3	CASSQLPGSSFQYF	TGCGCCAGCAGCCAATTACCCGGGAGTAGCTTCCAGTATTTT
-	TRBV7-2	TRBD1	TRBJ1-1	CASMRQGDTEAFF	TGTGCCAGCATGCGGCAGGGGGACACTGAAGCTTTCTTT
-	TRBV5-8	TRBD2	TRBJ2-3	CASSLLAGRDTQYF	TGTGCCAGCAGCTTGTTAGCGGGGAGGGATACGCAGTATTTT
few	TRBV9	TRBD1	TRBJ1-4	CASSTRPGTGNEKLFF	TGTGCCAGCAGCACCAGACCCGGGACAGGGAATGAAAAACTGTTTTTT
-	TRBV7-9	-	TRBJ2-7	CASSLAAGMPYEQYF	TGTGCCAGCAGTCTCGCTGCAGGGATGCCCTACGAGCAGTACTTC
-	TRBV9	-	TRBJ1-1	CASSVGGVGVRAFF	TGTGCCAGCAGCGTAGGGGGTGTGGGGGTTAGAGCTTTCTTT
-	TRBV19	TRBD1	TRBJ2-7	CASSTRDRGEQYF	TGTGCCAGTAGTACCAGAGACAGGGGCGAGCAGTACTTC
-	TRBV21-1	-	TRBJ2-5	CASSTRDGGQETQYF	TGTGCCAGCAGCACACGCGACGGGGGCCAAGAGACCCAGTACTTC
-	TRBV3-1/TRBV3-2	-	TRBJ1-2	CASTSYGGGYTF	TGTGCCAGCACCTCTTACGGGGGAGGCTACACCTTC
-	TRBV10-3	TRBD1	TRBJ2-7	CAISGRGRSSYEQYF	TGTGCCATCAGTGGTAGGGGGCGTAGCTCCTACGAGCAGTACTTC
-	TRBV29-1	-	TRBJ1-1	CSVAQNTEAFF	TGCAGCGTCGCCCAGAACACTGAAGCTTTCTTT
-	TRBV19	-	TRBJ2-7	CASSREGSYEQYF	TGTGCCAGTAGTAGAGAAGGCTCCTACGAGCAGTACTTC
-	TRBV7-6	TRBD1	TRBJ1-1	CASSLTLQGKMNTEAFF	TGTGCCAGCAGCTTAACGTTACAGGGGAAGATGAACACTGAAGCTTTCTTT
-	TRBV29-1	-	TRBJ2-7	CSVESVRGPYEQYF	TGCAGCGTTGAGTCGGTCCGCGGGCCCTACGAGCAGTACTTC
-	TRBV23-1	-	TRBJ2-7	CASSQWGRSTYEQYF	TGCGCCAGCAGTCAATGGGGCAGATCTACCTACGAGCAGTACTTC
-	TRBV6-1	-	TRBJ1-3	CASSEALAGAGNTIYF	TGTGCCAGCAGTGAAGCCTTGGCAGGGGCGGGAAACACCATATATTTT
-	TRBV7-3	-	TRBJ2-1	CASSLMASLDEQFF	TGTGCCAGCAGCTTAATGGCCAGTTTGGATGAGCAGTTCTTC
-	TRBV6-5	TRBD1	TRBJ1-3	CASSYTTGGDGNTIYF	TGTGCCAGCAGTTACACAACAGGGGGCGATGGAAACACCATATATTTT
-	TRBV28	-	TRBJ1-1	CASSLRTPEAFF	TGTGCCAGCAGTTTACGGACCCCTGAAGCTTTCTTT
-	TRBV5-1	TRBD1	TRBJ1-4	CASSFRGQTNEKLFF	TGCGCCAGCAGCTTTAGGGGACAGACTAATGAAAAACTGTTTTTT
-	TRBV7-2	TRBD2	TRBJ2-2	CASSLGVLATRLTGELFF	TGTGCCAGCAGCTTAGGGGTACTAGCGACTAGACTCACCGGGGAGCTGTTTTTT
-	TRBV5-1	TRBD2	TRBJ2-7	CASTGLAGDSEQYF	TGCGCCAGCACCGGACTAGCGGGAGATAGCGAGCAGTACTTC
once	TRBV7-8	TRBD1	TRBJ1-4	CASSLPGTGGDATNEKLFF	TGTGCCAGCAGCCTACCCGGGACAGGGGGCGACGCAACTAATGAAAAACTGTTTTTT
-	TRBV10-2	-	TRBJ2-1	CASRELGSSYNEQFF	TGCGCCAGCAGAGAACTAGGGAGCTCCTACAATGAGCAGTTCTTC
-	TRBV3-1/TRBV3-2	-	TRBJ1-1	CASSQGPRGTNTEAFF	TGTGCCAGCAGCCAAGGCCCCCGGGGCACGAACACTGAAGCTTTCTTT
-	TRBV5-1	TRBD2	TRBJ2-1	CASSLGSGSWNEQFF	TGCGCCAGCAGCTTGGGTAGCGGGAGTTGGAATGAGCAGTTCTTC